Each of the 3 T cell receptor beta chains below was sequenced from the same sample in a study of long-term antiretroviral therapy in people with HIV. At the survey level, the v3.0 immunoSEQ assay was run. Profiled with immunoSEQ multiplex PCR; TCRdb holds only in-frame clones, not every one. Of more than 15,000 clones in the sample, around three quarters were seen once. This specimen consisted of unsorted PBMCs, obtained 2.9 years after starting antiretroviral therapy. The receptors originated from a woman in her 30s with HIV.

The DNA of the CDR3 is TGTGCCAGCAGCGCGGGACAGGGAAGAGGCTACACCTTC. It specifies CASSAGQGRGYTF. The genes are TRBV6-5 and TRBJ1-2, with 9 bases aligning to TRBD1. Germline V gene data show CDR1 as MNHEY and CDR2 as SVGAGI. Germline trimming cut 6 bases from V and 8 bases from J; bases unmatched to any gene: 7. This CDR3 spans 13 amino acids.

This clone was found a few times. This chain uses TRBV25-1 with TRBJ1-1; D not certain. Trimming stripped 6 bases from V and 4 bases from J, with 15 bases between. Germline CDR1 is MGHDK and CDR2 is SYGVNS. The CDR3 covers 14 residues. The CDR3 loop reads CASRENRVRTEAFF. CDR3 bases: TGTGCCAGCAGGGAGAATAGGGTACGCACTGAAGCTTTCTTT.

The CDR3 loop is CAISEDREKTQYF. As DNA, the CDR3 is TGTGCCATCAGTGAGGACAGGGAGAAGACCCAGTACTTC. V is TRBV10-3 and J is TRBJ2-5; 7 nucleotides line up with TRBD1. The junction had 3 bases not matched to a gene; V was cut back by 2 bases and J by 6 bases. CDR1 and CDR2 (germline): ENHRY, SYGVKD. The CDR3 sequence is 13 residues long.